These 13 T cell receptor beta chains originate from one sample sequenced in a study of blood T cell repertoires in COVID-19. Profiling relied on immunoSEQ multiplex PCR, and the TCRdb table lists in-frame clones only, not all of them. The table shows hundreds of thousands of clones, with about 90% occurring only once. Source material: PBMCs or T cells enriched from blood (not recorded which). The source is a woman aged 25 to 39 with acute COVID-19.

V gene TRBV19 combines with J gene TRBJ2-1, with TRBD2 matching over 10 bases. Germline assignment: CDR1 LNHDA and CDR2 SQIVND (reference sequence). V dropped 2 bases and J dropped 5; count of bases not matched to a gene: 6. This CDR3 is built from 16 residues. The CDR3 here is CASSIKSGGANNEQFF. CDR3 nucleotide sequence: TGTGCCAGTAGTATAAAAAGCGGGGGGGCCAACAATGAGCAGTTCTTC.

This chain connects TRBV7-9 to TRBJ1-2; D is ambiguous. Per the germline V gene, CDR1 is SEHNR and CDR2 is FQNEAQ (reference sequence). This CDR3 region has 13 residues. V shed 1 base and J shed 2 bases, with 5 bases lying between them. The CDR3 DNA reads TGTGCCAGCAGCTTAGGTCTGAACTATGGCTACACCTTC. It codes for CASSLGLNYGYTF.

The V and J genes are TRBV24-1 and TRBJ2-3, with TRBD2 as a possible D gene (5 bases). The CDR3 spans 16 residues. Germline V lookup: CDR1 KGHDR, CDR2 SFDVKD. V was clipped by 3 bases and J by 5 bases, with 17 bases between them. CDR3 amino acids: CATSDQRGPRIDTQYF. CDR3 sequence (DNA): TGTGCCACCAGTGATCAACGGGGTCCCCGAATAGATACGCAGTATTTT.

The chain combines TRBV2 with TRBJ2-7; D may be TRBD1 (5 bases). The CDR3 has 14 residues. From germline, CDR1 is SNHLY and CDR2 FYNNEI. The germline V and J ends were trimmed by 4 bases and 0 bases, with 10 bases remaining between them. The CDR3 nucleotides read TGTGCCAGCAGTGGACAGTCTTCCTCCTACGAGCAGTACTTC. Residues: CASSGQSSSYEQYF.

The CDR3 sequence: CASSTTGGPSPLHF. In DNA form, the CDR3 reads TGTGCCAGTAGTACGACAGGGGGCCCTTCACCCCTCCACTTT. This chain links TRBV19 with TRBJ1-6; 10 positions match TRBD1. Losses at the gene ends were 4 bases for V and 9 bases for J; bases not matched to a gene: 3. The CDR3 consists of 14 residues. Per germline, CDR1 LNHDA and CDR2 SQIVND (reference sequence).

This clone was found once. The rearrangement uses TRBV1 and TRBJ1-1; the D call in the table, TRBD1, was not verified against the DNA. TRBV1 is a documented pseudogene. The CDR3 consists of 16 residues. The CDR3 loop is CTSTRLSQGRNTEAFF. The DNA of the CDR3 is TGCACCAGCACCCGTCTATCCCAGGGTCGGAACACTGAAGCTTTCTTT.

The gene calls are TRBV5-1 and TRBJ2-5, with 7 bases that match TRBD1. The germline V gene encodes CDR1 SGHRS and CDR2 YFSETQ. The CDR3 spans 14 residues. The V gene end was trimmed by 3 bases and the J gene end by 0 bases; junction bases not matched to a gene: 2. DNA of the CDR3: TGCGCCAGCAGCTCAACAGGGGACCAAGAGACCCAGTACTTC. This encodes CASSSTGDQETQYF.

The rearrangement links TRBV2 to TRBJ1-5; D unclear. V dropped 6 bases and J dropped 4 bases, with 13 bases sitting between them. The germline gives CDR1 SNHLY, CDR2 FYNNEI. This CDR3 spans 14 amino acids. This CDR3 is CASSFYRDNQPQHF. In nucleotides, the CDR3 is TGTGCCAGCAGCTTCTACCGGGATAATCAGCCCCAGCATTTT.

The V call is TRBV6-6, the J call TRBJ2-1; no clear D. Germline-derived CDR1 and CDR2 are MNHNY and SVGAGI (reference sequence). Deletions cut 5 bases from V and 7 bases from J, with 9 bases between. The length of the CDR3 is 12 residues. The CDR3 loop reads CASSPTWNEQFF. The CDR3 DNA sequence: TGTGCCAGCAGTCCGACTTGGAATGAGCAGTTCTTC.

The rearrangement links TRBV11-3 to TRBJ1-1; possibly TRBD1 for D (6 bases). Germline loops: CDR1 SGHNT, CDR2 YENEEA. The germline V and J ends were trimmed by 2 bases and 6 bases, with 10 bases remaining between them. The CDR3 has 13 amino acids. The CDR3 DNA follows: TGTGCCAGCAGCTTAAGGACAGCGTCTGAAGCTTTCTTT. Amino acid sequence: CASSLRTASEAFF.

This rearrangement joins TRBV7-2 to TRBJ2-7; TRBD2 is a possible D gene (6 bases). Germline CDR1 and CDR2: SGHTA and FQGNSA. V lost 5 bases to trimming and J lost 3 bases, with 20 bases between them. The CDR3 totals 16 residues. CDR3 bases: TGTGCCAGCAGCCTCGGGGAGGCCACTTTGGGCTACGAGCAGTACTTC. It is translated as CASSLGEATLGYEQYF.

V and J are TRBV28 and TRBJ1-6, with D possibly TRBD1 on 5 matching bases. CDR1 is MDHEN, CDR2 SYDVKM, per germline. The CDR3 totals 16 residues. The V end was cut by 2 bases, the J end by 1 base, with 9 bases between. The chain's CDR3 is CASSLGGTSYNSPLHF. In DNA form, the CDR3 reads TGTGCCAGCAGTTTAGGCGGGACTTCCTATAATTCACCCCTCCACTTT.

This chain uses TRBV24-1 with TRBJ2-3; 11 positions match TRBD2. Germline trimming cut 2 bases from V and 1 base from J; bases unmatched to any gene: 10. Germline V lookup: CDR1 KGHDR, CDR2 SFDVKD. This CDR3 region has 19 residues. Written as DNA, the CDR3 is TGTGCCACCAGTGATTCAATAGCGGGAGGGACCCCTGGCACAGATACGCAGTATTTT. Its translation: CATSDSIAGGTPGTDTQYF.